A single sample gave rise to the 18 T cell receptor beta chains below, sequenced in a study of blood T cell repertoires in COVID-19 (TCRdb year 2020). To prepare the library, the immunoSEQ multiplex PCR assay was applied. The clones in this table, taken by TCRdb from immuneACCESS, are in-frame only. Not every clone is retained; where verified, under half of the shortfall comes from an unresolved V gene, and the cause of the rest is unknown. The sample records about 350,000 clones, roughly 87% of which are singletons. Of the sample, around 3.9% falls within the top ten clones. The sequenced sample consisted of peripheral blood. The receptors were sampled from a woman in her sixties or seventies with COVID-19, enrolled during active disease.

The chain combines TRBV6-5 with TRBJ2-3; 11 nucleotides match TRBD2. V lost 6 bases and J lost 4; bases outside the gene matches: 6. Germline V gene data show CDR1 as MNHEY and CDR2 as SVGAGI. The CDR3 contains 15 residues. CDR3 DNA sequence: TGTGCCAGCAGGGATAGCGGGGGGGCCGCAGATACGCAGTATTTT. Translated, it gives CASRDSGGAADTQYF.

This rearrangement joins TRBV5-8 to TRBJ2-5; possibly TRBD2 for D (5 bases). Germline CDR1 is SGHTS and CDR2 is YDEGEE. Trimming pared 6 bases from V and 5 bases from J, leaving 17 bases between. This CDR3 spans 14 amino acids. DNA for the CDR3: TGTGCCAGCAACTTAAGAGGGTTTGACGAGACCCAGTACTTC. Translation: CASNLRGFDETQYF.

CDR3: CASSLGTVGYNSPLHF. DNA for the CDR3: TGCGCCAGCAGCCTCGGGACAGTGGGTTATAATTCACCCCTCCACTTT. The rearrangement links TRBV5-1 to TRBJ1-6; 7 bases match TRBD1. The length of the CDR3 is 16 residues. Per germline, CDR1 SGHRS and CDR2 YFSETQ. Trimming cost V 4 bases and J 4 bases; bases outside gene matches: 8.

The chain employs TRBV21-1 and TRBJ1-6; the D call in the table, TRBD1, was not verified against the DNA. TRBV21-1 is described as a pseudogene. The CDR3 sequence is 17 residues long. CDR3 bases: TGTGCCAGCAGGAGACCTCGGACAGGGCATGGAGGTTCACCCCTCCACTTT. Amino acid sequence: CASRRPRTGHGGSPLHF.

The rearrangement links TRBV2 to TRBJ1-2, with TRBD1 as a possible D gene (6 bases). Germline V gives CDR1 SNHLY, CDR2 FYNNEI. V lost 6 bases and J lost 1, with 12 bases in between. The length of the CDR3 is 14 residues. CDR3 DNA sequence: TGTGCCAGCAGCGCCAGGACAGTTAACTATGGCTACACCTTC. Translating it yields CASSARTVNYGYTF.

The table lists this clone with a few counts. This chain connects TRBV3-1 (or the pseudogene TRBV3-2) to TRBJ2-7; the D is unclear. V gave up 0 bases and J gave up 0 bases, with 6 bases separating them. CDR1 is LGHDT and CDR2 is YNNKEL in the germline V gene (reference sequence). The CDR3 totals 14 residues. CDR3 sequence: CASSQDSFSYEQYF. The DNA of the CDR3 is TGTGCCAGCAGCCAAGATTCTTTCTCCTACGAGCAGTACTTC.

The V gene is TRBV7-9, the J gene TRBJ1-1; no clear D. Trimming cost V 4 bases and J 1 base, with 13 bases left between them. The CDR3 totals 15 residues. Per the germline V gene, CDR1 is SEHNR and CDR2 is FQNEAQ (reference sequence). The chain's CDR3 is CASSSPSRGNTEAFF. CDR3 bases: TGTGCCAGCAGCTCCCCTAGTAGAGGGAACACTGAAGCTTTCTTT.

Details on this clone: At the DNA level, this CDR3 is encoded by other sequences in the same sample as well. The chain has TRBV19 and TRBJ1-1; 9 bases match TRBD1. Germline-derived CDR1 and CDR2 are LNHDA and SQIVND (reference sequence). With 2 bases clipped from V and 5 bases from J, the junction kept 3 bases outside the gene matches. The CDR3 is made up of 14 amino acids. The CDR3 loop is CASSITGGKTEAFF. DNA of the CDR3: TGTGCCAGTAGTATAACAGGGGGCAAGACTGAAGCTTTCTTT.

The chain carries TRBV5-1 and TRBJ1-5, with TRBD1 matching 7 bases. Unmatched junction bases numbered 9, after V lost 0 bases and J lost 6 bases. The CDR3 sequence is 16 residues long. Per germline, CDR1 SGHRS and CDR2 YFSETQ. The CDR3 coding sequence is TGCGCCAGCAGCTTGGCGCCAGGGGGACCAAGTCAGCCCCAGCATTTT. It is translated as CASSLAPGGPSQPQHF.

This chain connects TRBV6-5 to TRBJ1-2; D not resolved. V was cut by 5 bases and J by 0 bases, with 13 bases left in between. The germline V gene encodes CDR1 MNHEY and CDR2 SVGAGI. The CDR3 has 15 residues. The DNA for the CDR3 is TGTGCCAGCAGTCTCGGGGAGACCACTAACTATGGCTACACCTTC. Translating it yields CASSLGETTNYGYTF.

This chain links TRBV5-1 with TRBJ1-1; D gene uncertain. The germline V and J ends were trimmed by 6 bases and 6 bases, with 12 bases remaining between them. Looked up from germline, CDR1 is SGHRS and CDR2 is YFSETQ. The CDR3 spans 12 residues. DNA for the CDR3: TGCGCCAGCACCGTCGGCGGGGCTGAAGCTTTCTTT. Translation: CASTVGGAEAFF.

This clone was seen just once. J is TRBJ1-1 and V is TRBV15; D remains ambiguous. This CDR3 contains 13 residues. In germline, CDR1 is LNHNV, CDR2 YYDKDF (reference sequence). V was cut by 0 bases and J by 4 bases, with 6 bases left in between. Here the CDR3 DNA reads TGTGCCACCAGCAGAGATTTCAGCACTGAAGCTTTCTTT. It codes for CATSRDFSTEAFF.

Details on this clone: Other DNA variants within this sample encode the same CDR3. The V call is TRBV15, the J call TRBJ1-5; TRBD1 matches 9 bases. V dropped 1 base and J dropped 4; count of bases not matched to a gene: 2. The CDR3 has 15 residues. Germline V gives CDR1 LNHNV, CDR2 YYDKDF (reference sequence). The CDR3 region is CATSRGTGDNQPQHF. The DNA for the CDR3 is TGTGCCACCAGCAGAGGGACAGGGGATAATCAGCCCCAGCATTTT.

The chain links TRBV2 to TRBJ2-5; TRBD2 matches at 12 bases. Germline CDR1 is SNHLY and CDR2 is FYNNEI. CDR3 length: 16 residues. Germline trimming cut 5 bases from V and 4 bases from J; bases unmatched to any gene: 8. CDR3 nucleotides: TGTGCCAGCAGTTCTCTAGCGGGGGGGCCGGGAGAGACCCAGTACTTC. This gives the protein CASSSLAGGPGETQYF.

The V and J genes are TRBV10-3 and TRBJ1-3, with D possibly being TRBD1 (5 bases). CDR1 is ENHRY, CDR2 SYGVKD, per germline. Trimming removed 11 bases at V and 0 bases at J, with 17 bases between. This CDR3 has 15 residues. CDR3 protein: CALRPGGVSGNTIYF. The CDR3 DNA reads as TGTGCCTTACGTCCAGGAGGGGTCTCTGGAAACACCATATATTTT.

This rearrangement joins TRBV7-9 to TRBJ2-7, with D unresolved. Germline-derived CDR1 and CDR2 are SEHNR and FQNEAQ (reference sequence). V was cut by 1 base and J by 3 bases, with 10 bases left in between. This CDR3 region has 14 residues. The CDR3 spells CASSLVSGYYEQYF. The DNA for the CDR3 is TGTGCCAGCAGCTTAGTATCAGGTTACTACGAGCAGTACTTC.

The V and J genes are TRBV5-1 and TRBJ2-2, with 8 nucleotides matching TRBD1. There are 15 residues in the CDR3. CDR1 and CDR2 (germline): SGHRS, YFSETQ. The V gene end was trimmed by 4 bases and the J gene end by 0 bases; junction bases not matched to a gene: 2. DNA of the CDR3: TGCGCCAGCAGCCCGGACAGGGCGAACACCGGGGAGCTGTTTTTT. As protein: CASSPDRANTGELFF.

This chain links TRBV5-8 with TRBJ1-1, with 8 bases identical to TRBD1. Germline V gene lookup returns CDR1 SGHTS and CDR2 YDEGEE. CDR3 length equals 13 residues. V lost 4 bases to trimming and J lost 11 bases; unmatched junction nucleotides: 10. The CDR3 DNA follows: TGTGCCAGCAGCGCCGACAGGGGATCGTGGGCTTTCTTT. It codes for CASSADRGSWAFF. Filled out from reference TRBV5-8 and TRBJ1-1, the complete variable domain reads EAGVTQSPTHLIKTRGQQATLRCSPISGHTSVYWYQQALGLGLQFLLWYDEGEERNRGNFPPRFSGRQFPNYSSELNVNALELEDSALYLCASSADRGSWAFFGQGTRLTVV.